These 4 T cell receptor beta chains were sequenced from one sample in a study of radiation and T cells in renal cell carcinoma. Profiled with immunoSEQ multiplex PCR; TCRdb holds only in-frame clones, not every one. The sample yields tens of thousands of clones, around 80% seen once. Stated time point: blood 2 weeks post-SBRT. As to treatment: 15 Gy SBRT to primary tumor, nephrectomy 4 weeks later. Specimen: blood, collected from a patient whose treatment included radiotherapy and nephrectomy. These receptors originate from a man aged 55 to 70 with renal cell carcinoma.

This chain uses TRBV2 with TRBJ1-4; D gene ambiguous. This CDR3 comprises 13 residues. CDR1 is SNHLY, CDR2 FYNNEI, per germline. The germline V and J ends were trimmed by 8 bases and 0 bases, with 7 bases remaining between them. CDR3 sequence reads: CASRAATNEKLFF. CDR3 coding DNA: TGTGCCAGCCGGGCGGCAACTAATGAAAAACTGTTTTTT.

This clone came up once. The CDR3: CASSLVQRDYGYTF. CDR3 in DNA: TGTGCCAGCAGCTTGGTGCAAAGGGACTATGGCTACACCTTC. V gene TRBV5-6 combines with J gene TRBJ1-2, with no clear D. Germline values: CDR1 SGHDT, CDR2 YYEEEE. CDR3 length: 14 residues. Between the trimmed V and J ends, which lost 0 bases and 3 bases, there was a span of 9 bases. Looking up the rest from reference TRBV5-6 and TRBJ1-2 gives the full variable domain: DAGVTQSPTHLIKTRGQQVTLRCSPKSGHDTVSWYQQALGQGPQFIFQYYEEEERQRGNFPDRFSGHQFPNYSSELNVNALLLGDSALYLCASSLVQRDYGYTFGSGTRLTVV.

V usage is TRBV28 and J usage is TRBJ2-1; weak D call: TRBD2 (5 bases). Germline V CDR1 and CDR2: MDHEN, SYDVKM. With 4 bases removed from V and 5 bases from J, the gap between germline ends came to 15 bases. CDR3 length equals 15 residues. The CDR3 loop is CASSSGGLDNNEQFF. DNA of the CDR3: TGTGCCAGCAGTTCGGGCGGGTTGGATAACAATGAGCAGTTCTTC.

The chain has TRBV5-6 and TRBJ2-3, with D possibly being TRBD2 (6 bases). CDR1 is SGHDT and CDR2 is YYEEEE in the germline V gene. Trimming cost V 4 bases and J 1 base, with 13 bases left between them. The CDR3 has 15 residues. The CDR3 spells CASSETRTGTDTQYF. CDR3 DNA sequence: TGTGCCAGCAGCGAGACTAGGACCGGCACAGATACGCAGTATTTT.